This T cell receptor beta chain was identified during a study of blood T cells in healthy people across ages. Overall study results and limits: Diversity figures derived from one million T cells were judged to underestimate the true value. Naive and antigen-experienced cells could not be conclusively compared, given unsorted PBMCs.

Donor samples were obtained from healthy Caucasian individuals from Russia, aged 6 to 90. The CDR3 covers 14 residues. The V end lost 3 bases, the J end lost 7 bases, and 10 bases lay between the germline ends. Next came a second PCR, run for roughly 7 to 12 cycles, which used a sample-barcoded 5' primer along with a J-beta primer mix. Researchers report that a template-switch adaptor with 12 random nucleotides tagged each cDNA molecule. One entry per CDR3 protein, called by TCRdb with MiXCR from the 5' RACE reads. Of 600,000 or so distinct CDR3 sequences in the sample, over 20% were seen once. A note on this clonotype: Its matching antigen is unknown.

This clonotype originated in an older man in good health. This sequence joins TRBV12-3 or TRBV12-4 and TRBJ1-6; D gene unclear. Sequencing was performed on blood. CDR3 sequence reads: CASSLKGANSPLHF. CDR3 nucleotides: TGTGCCAGCAGTTTGAAGGGAGCAAATTCACCCCTCCACTTT.